A single sample is the source of the 18 T cell receptor beta chains below, sequenced in a study of T cell responses to AZD1222 COVID-19 vaccine. The repertoire was sequenced with immunoSEQ multiplex PCR; TCRdb's copy has only in-frame clones and lacks some. The sample yields over 100,000 clones, 92% seen once. The sequencing used peripheral blood, collected on day 0 of AZD1222 vaccination. These receptors were obtained from an adult in good health.

The chain couples TRBV27 to TRBJ1-2; 9 positions match TRBD1. The CDR3 has 16 amino acids. The J segment lost 4 bases and the V segment lost 5 bases, leaving 11 bases of the junction unmatched. Germline CDR1 is MNHEY and CDR2 is SMNVEV (reference sequence). The CDR3 DNA is TGTGCCAGCAGTGCGGGACAGGGATTGTGGGCCTATGGCTACACCTTC. Its protein product is CASSAGQGLWAYGYTF.

V usage is TRBV28 and J usage is TRBJ2-7, with D unresolved. CDR3 length equals 11 residues. Germline assignment: CDR1 MDHEN and CDR2 SYDVKM. V was cut by 8 bases and J by 4 bases, with 9 bases left in between. For the CDR3, the DNA is TGTGCCAGCGGGGATGCATACGAGCAGTACGTC. Translated: CASGDAYEQYV.

This chain connects TRBV9 to TRBJ2-3, with 10 positions matching TRBD2. CDR3 length: 17 residues. Germline assignment: CDR1 SGDLS and CDR2 YYNGEE. With V trimmed by 4 bases and J by 4 bases, 12 bases remained unmatched. The DNA of the CDR3 is TGTGCCAGCAGCTCCTCGGCCCTAGCGGGAGTGGCAGATACGCAGTATTTT. It is translated as CASSSSALAGVADTQYF.

The chain combines TRBV18 with TRBJ2-2, with 7 bases fitting TRBD1. The CDR3 has 15 residues. V was pared by 5 bases and J by 2 bases, with 5 bases of the junction left unmatched. The germline CDR1 and CDR2 sequences are KGHSH and LQKENI. Written as DNA, the CDR3 is TGTGCCAGCTCAGTAGGACAGGCTAACACCGGGGAGCTGTTTTTT. Residues: CASSVGQANTGELFF.

The genes are TRBV7-2 and TRBJ2-2; maybe TRBD1 (5 bases). Trimming shortened V by 1 base and J by 3 bases, and 9 bases separated the two germline ends. The CDR3 has 15 residues. Germline lookup yields CDR1 SGHTA and CDR2 FQGNSA. For the CDR3, the DNA is TGTGCCAGCAGCTTAGACTTAGGGGACACCGGGGAGCTGTTTTTT. Protein product: CASSLDLGDTGELFF.

V gene TRBV24-1 combines with J gene TRBJ1-2, with TRBD1 identical over 7 bases. Losses at the gene ends were 4 bases for V and 5 bases for J; bases not matched to a gene: 6. CDR3 length equals 14 residues. CDR1 KGHDR and CDR2 SFDVKD come from the germline V gene. CDR3 DNA: TGTGCCACCAGTGACCCAAGGACAGGTTATGGCTACACCTTC. Amino acid sequence: CATSDPRTGYGYTF.

The chain is built from TRBV29-1 and TRBJ1-2; D perhaps matches TRBD1 (6 bases). Trimming stripped 3 bases from V and 5 bases from J, with 13 bases between. The germline CDR1 and CDR2 sequences are SQVTM and ANQGSEA. This CDR3 comprises 13 residues. This CDR3 reads CSVDRQGTYGYTF. The CDR3 DNA sequence: TGCAGCGTTGATCGGCAGGGGACTTATGGCTACACCTTC.

The rearrangement joins TRBV5-1 to TRBJ2-1; TRBD2 aligns across 9 bases. V was pared by 1 base and J by 0 bases, with 8 bases of the junction left unmatched. The CDR3 consists of 18 residues. Germline V gene sequence: CDR1 SGHRS, CDR2 YFSETQ. CDR3: CASSLLAGTPSSYNEQFF. In DNA form, the CDR3 reads TGCGCCAGCAGCTTGCTAGCGGGGACCCCGAGCTCCTACAATGAGCAGTTCTTC.

The J gene is TRBJ2-7, the V gene TRBV29-1; 10 bases fit TRBD1. Germline assignment: CDR1 SQVTM and CDR2 ANQGSEA. Losses at the gene ends were 6 bases for V and 6 bases for J; bases not matched to a gene: 5. CDR3 length: 12 amino acids. The CDR3 here is CSVGQGEGEQYV. The DNA for the CDR3 is TGCAGCGTAGGACAGGGGGAAGGCGAGCAGTACGTC.

V usage is TRBV5-1 and J usage is TRBJ2-1, with 9 bases that match TRBD2. The CDR3 covers 15 residues. Germline V gives CDR1 SGHRS, CDR2 YFSETQ. V dropped 9 bases and J dropped 4; count of bases not matched to a gene: 11. CDR3 nucleotide sequence: TGCGCCACCTCAGCCTCTAGCGGGGCGTACAATGAGCAGTTCTTC. Amino acids: CATSASSGAYNEQFF.

V and J are TRBV2 and TRBJ2-1; D might be TRBD1 (6 bases). The CDR3 has 13 residues. With 2 bases removed from V and 6 bases from J, the gap between germline ends came to 8 bases. Germline V gene lookup returns CDR1 SNHLY and CDR2 FYNNEI. CDR3 sequence: CASSELTGNEQFF. In DNA form, the CDR3 reads TGTGCCAGCAGTGAACTGACAGGCAATGAGCAGTTCTTC.

The rearrangement links TRBV6-5 to TRBJ2-5; weak D call: TRBD1 (6 bases). The CDR3 has 14 residues. Trimming stripped 5 bases from V and 2 bases from J, with 12 bases between. Germline loops: CDR1 MNHEY, CDR2 SVGAGI. This CDR3 reads CASSKTGPQETQYF. The CDR3 bases are TGTGCCAGCAGTAAGACAGGTCCGCAAGAGACCCAGTACTTC.

The rearrangement joins TRBV30 to TRBJ1-2, with D unresolved. The germline CDR1 and CDR2 sequences are GTSNPN and SVGIG (reference sequence). Deletions cut 4 bases from V and 9 bases from J, with 12 bases between. The CDR3 has 11 amino acids. The CDR3 loop reads CAWNPPGRYTF. DNA for the CDR3: TGTGCCTGGAATCCCCCCGGTCGCTACACCTTC.

V usage is TRBV18 and J usage is TRBJ1-2; D uncertain. Germline V gives CDR1 KGHSH, CDR2 LQKENI. The V end was cut by 2 bases, the J end by 8 bases, with 24 bases between. The CDR3 loop spans 17 amino acids. Here the CDR3 DNA reads TGTGCCAGCTCACCATCAAACCCCGCACCTCCTAGCGGCGGCTACACCTTC. Protein: CASSPSNPAPPSGGYTF.

The chain couples TRBV6-6 to TRBJ2-7; 9 bases agree with TRBD1. Per the germline V gene, CDR1 is MNHNY and CDR2 is SVGAGI (reference sequence). This CDR3 is 13 amino acids long. V lost 10 bases, J lost 3 bases, and 7 bases stayed unmatched. CDR3 protein: CATSRDRVYEQYV. The CDR3 DNA reads as TGTGCCACCTCCCGGGACAGGGTCTACGAGCAGTACGTC.

The chain couples TRBV4-2 to TRBJ2-1, with D perhaps TRBD2 (6 bases). The germline V gene encodes CDR1 LGHNA and CDR2 YNFKEQ. Between the trimmed V and J ends, which lost 0 bases and 15 bases, there was a span of 18 bases. The CDR3 covers 14 residues. CDR3 in DNA: TGTGCCAGCAGCCAAGAATTAGGTGCGGGGCGTCGGTTCTTC. Translation gives CASSQELGAGRRFF.

The chain is built from TRBV6-5 and TRBJ1-1; perhaps TRBD1 as D (5 bases). The CDR3 is made up of 16 amino acids. The germline CDR1 and CDR2 sequences are MNHEY and SVGAGI. With 2 bases removed from V and 10 bases from J, the gap between germline ends came to 23 bases. CDR3: CASSYRSLGVPTGAFF. The CDR3 nucleotides read TGTGCCAGCAGTTACCGATCTTTGGGGGTCCCTACGGGAGCTTTCTTT.

The V call is TRBV28, the J call TRBJ1-2; possibly TRBD1 for D (5 bases). This CDR3 has 13 residues. Between the trimmed V and J ends, which lost 4 bases and 3 bases, there was a span of 9 bases. Germline V CDR1 and CDR2: MDHEN, SYDVKM. The CDR3 loop is CASSSQVDYGYTF. As DNA, the CDR3 is TGTGCCAGCAGTTCACAGGTGGACTATGGCTACACCTTC.